These T cell receptor beta chains were read from a single sample in a study of T cell clonotyping in hematopoietic cell transplantation. Sequencing used immunoSEQ multiplex PCR; TCRdb keeps in-frame clones, though not all of them. This table holds roughly 40,000 clones, 85% found once. The sample here was peripheral blood mononuclear cells, taken before stem cell transplant. Receptors were obtained from a man between 60 and 75 years old with acute myeloid leukemia. Some clones in this sample may be carry-over from other donors' samples. CDR3s include the opening cysteine and the closing phenylalanine or tryptophan. The D gene is left open where the match is weak. Not all rows give a size; the values are once, few, many and, for expanded clones, a class.

d_gene	v_gene	j_gene	abundance	CDR3aa	CDR3nt
.	TRBV7-6	TRBJ1-1	.	CASSSRDDNTEAFF	TGTGCCAGCAGCTCTCGCGATGACAACACTGAAGCTTTCTTT
.	TRBV7-9	TRBJ1-2	.	CASSLTEGSYGYTF	TGTGCCAGCAGCTTAACGGAGGGATCCTATGGCTACACCTTC
.	TRBV4-1	TRBJ1-5	.	CASSQDLRGGNQPQHF	TGCGCCAGCAGCCAAGATCTCAGGGGAGGGAATCAGCCCCAGCATTTT
.	TRBV6-5	TRBJ1-6	.	CASSPLKGYSPLHF	TGTGCCAGCAGCCCACTTAAGGGGTATTCACCCCTCCACTTT
.	TRBV15	TRBJ2-7	.	CATSRDRGYEQYF	TGTGCCACCAGCAGAGATCGGGGCTACGAGCAGTACTTC
.	TRBV4-2	TRBJ1-4	.	CASSQVRAGATNEKLFF	TGTGCCAGCAGCCAAGTCCGGGCGGGGGCAACTAATGAAAAACTGTTTTTT
.	TRBV6-5	TRBJ2-7	.	CASSYEKGRLLDF	TGTGCCAGCAGTTACGAAAAGGGGCGGTTATTGGACTTC
.	TRBV6-4	TRBJ2-3	.	CASSDSPLHSTDTQYF	TGTGCCAGCAGTGACTCCCCCCTCCACAGCACAGATACGCAGTATTTT
.	TRBV19	TRBJ1-4	.	CASSIEQLANEKLFF	TGTGCCAGTAGTATAGAACAGCTTGCTAATGAAAAACTGTTTTTT
TRBD1	TRBV5-6	TRBJ1-5	.	CASSLRTGVSNQPQHF	TGTGCCAGCAGCTTAAGGACAGGGGTTAGCAATCAGCCCCAGCATTTT
.	TRBV25-1	TRBJ1-2	once	CASIGRIYGYTF	TGTGCCAGCATAGGACGCATCTATGGCTACACCTTC
TRBD2	TRBV2	TRBJ2-3	.	CASNPTSGSPDTQYF	TGTGCCAGCAACCCGACTAGCGGGTCCCCAGATACGCAGTATTTT
TRBD1	TRBV5-8	TRBJ2-1	.	CASSVLGTGNNEQFF	TGTGCCAGCAGCGTGTTAGGGACAGGGAACAATGAGCAGTTCTTC
.	TRBV27	TRBJ1-5	.	CASSLQGSGNQPQHF	TGTGCCAGCAGTTTACAGGGTTCGGGCAATCAGCCCCAGCATTTT
.	TRBV4-3	TRBJ2-2	.	CASSQVTLNTGELFF	TGCGCCAGCAGCCAAGTGACTCTTAACACCGGGGAGCTGTTTTTT
TRBD1	TRBV5-1	TRBJ2-3	.	CASTGQGPPDTQYF	TGCGCCAGCACAGGACAGGGTCCCCCAGATACGCAGTATTTT
.	TRBV5-1	TRBJ2-7	.	CASSTGGSGPPSSYEQYF	TGCGCCAGCTCCACGGGGGGCTCGGGTCCCCCCTCCTCCTACGAGCAGTACTTC
TRBD1	TRBV27	TRBJ1-2	.	CASSLRGTGPPLGGYTF	TGTGCCAGCAGTTTAAGGGGGACAGGCCCACCCCTTGGCGGCTACACCTTC
TRBD1	TRBV28	TRBJ2-7	.	CATLPPPGQSSYEQYF	TGTGCCACCCTACCCCCTCCGGGACAGAGCTCCTACGAGCAGTACTTC
.	TRBV2	TRBJ1-3	.	CASSETALGAGNTIYF	TGTGCCAGCAGTGAGACAGCCCTGGGCGCTGGAAACACCATATATTTT
.	TRBV4-1	TRBJ2-7	.	CASSHPTGAGSSYEQYF	TGCGCCAGCAGCCACCCGACTGGGGCCGGGAGCTCCTACGAGCAGTACTTC
.	TRBV5-6	TRBJ1-2	.	CASSLGEQGGYTF	TGTGCCAGCAGCTTGGGGGAGCAGGGTGGCTACACCTTC
.	TRBV28	TRBJ1-5	.	CASRRSGEEYSNQPQHF	TGTGCCAGCAGGAGATCCGGCGAGGAGTATAGCAATCAGCCCCAGCATTTT
.	TRBV27	TRBJ1-2	.	CASSSRQSGYTF	TGTGCCAGCAGTTCCAGACAGAGTGGCTACACCTTC
TRBD1	TRBV18	TRBJ1-5	.	CASSQNGAGGGYQPQHF	TGTGCCAGCTCACAAAACGGGGCAGGGGGCGGATATCAGCCCCAGCATTTT
.	TRBV7-9	TRBJ1-3	.	CASRDGSSGNTIYF	TGTGCCAGCAGGGACGGATCCTCTGGAAACACCATATATTTT
.	TRBV19	TRBJ1-2	.	CASSIANGYTF	TGTGCCAGTAGTATAGCTAATGGCTACACCTTC
TRBD2	TRBV4-3	TRBJ2-7	.	CASSQVTSGGANYEQYF	TGCGCCAGCAGCCAAGTGACGAGCGGGGGGGCCAATTACGAGCAGTACTTC
.	TRBV29-1	TRBJ2-3	.	CSAGSEGATDTQYF	TGCAGCGCTGGGAGCGAGGGCGCTACAGATACGCAGTATTTT
.	TRBV29-1	TRBJ2-1	.	CSGGVSSYNEQFF	TGCAGCGGGGGGGTAAGCTCCTACAATGAGCAGTTCTTC
TRBD1	TRBV28	TRBJ1-4	.	CASSLSGGEVAEKLFF	TGTGCCAGCAGTTTATCAGGGGGCGAGGTCGCTGAAAAACTGTTTTTT
TRBD1	TRBV6-5	TRBJ1-1	.	CASSYSRTGFPEAFF	TGTGCCAGCAGTTACTCCAGGACAGGGTTTCCTGAAGCTTTCTTT
.	TRBV5-1	TRBJ1-4	.	CASSFGGAPDEKLFF	TGCGCCAGCAGCTTCGGAGGGGCGCCCGATGAAAAACTGTTTTTT
.	TRBV29-1	TRBJ2-7	.	CSVRQGGNYEQYF	TGCAGCGTACGACAGGGAGGGAACTACGAGCAGTACTTC
.	TRBV15	TRBJ1-5	.	CATSKGYSNQPQHF	TGTGCCACCAGCAAGGGCTATAGCAATCAGCCCCAGCATTTT
TRBD1	TRBV30	TRBJ1-5	.	CAWSVLGGQGRQPQHF	TGTGCCTGGAGTGTACTGGGTGGACAGGGACGACAGCCCCAGCATTTT
.	TRBV28	TRBJ1-5	.	CASSDPLAVDQPQHF	TGTGCCAGCAGTGACCCGTTGGCGGTGGATCAGCCCCAGCATTTT
.	TRBV5-1	TRBJ1-4	.	CASRSTGKGEKLFF	TGCGCCAGCAGGAGTACAGGGAAAGGTGAAAAACTGTTTTTT
.	TRBV6-5	TRBJ1-1	few	CASSPGANTEAFF	TGTGCCAGCAGCCCCGGAGCGAACACTGAAGCTTTCTTT
.	TRBV11-1	TRBJ1-3	.	CASSPSDLRKYF	TGTGCCAGCAGCCCATCCGACCTGAGGAAATATTTT
.	TRBV7-2	TRBJ1-5	.	CASSLNPTDQPQHF	TGTGCCAGCAGCTTGAATCCGACCGATCAGCCCCAGCATTTT
.	TRBV6-1	TRBJ2-7	.	CASSDGAHEQYF	TGTGCCAGCAGTGATGGAGCCCACGAGCAGTACTTC